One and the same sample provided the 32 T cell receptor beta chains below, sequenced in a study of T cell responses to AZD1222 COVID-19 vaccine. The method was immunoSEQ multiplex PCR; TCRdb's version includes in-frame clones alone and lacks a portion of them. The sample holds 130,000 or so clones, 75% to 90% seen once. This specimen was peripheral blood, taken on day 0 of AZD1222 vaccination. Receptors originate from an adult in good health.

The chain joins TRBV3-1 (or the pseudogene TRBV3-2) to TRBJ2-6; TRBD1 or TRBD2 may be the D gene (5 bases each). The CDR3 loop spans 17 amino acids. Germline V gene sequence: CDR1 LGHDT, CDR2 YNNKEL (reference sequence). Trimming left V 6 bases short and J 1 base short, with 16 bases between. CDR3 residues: CASSRGSGFSGANVLTF. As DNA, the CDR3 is TGTGCCAGCAGTCGGGGCTCGGGTTTTTCTGGGGCCAACGTCCTGACTTTC.

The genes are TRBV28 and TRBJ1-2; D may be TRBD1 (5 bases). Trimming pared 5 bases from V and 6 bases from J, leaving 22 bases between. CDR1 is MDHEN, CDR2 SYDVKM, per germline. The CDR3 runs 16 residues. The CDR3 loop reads CASSRYLRALKDGYTF. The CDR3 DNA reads TGTGCCAGCAGTCGCTACCTCAGGGCCCTAAAGGATGGCTACACCTTC.

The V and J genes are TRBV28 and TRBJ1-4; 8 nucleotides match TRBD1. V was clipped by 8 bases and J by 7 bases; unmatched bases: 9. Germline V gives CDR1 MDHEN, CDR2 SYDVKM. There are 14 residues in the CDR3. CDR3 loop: CASEKTGGAEKLFF. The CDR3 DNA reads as TGTGCCAGCGAGAAAACAGGGGGAGCTGAAAAACTGTTTTTT.

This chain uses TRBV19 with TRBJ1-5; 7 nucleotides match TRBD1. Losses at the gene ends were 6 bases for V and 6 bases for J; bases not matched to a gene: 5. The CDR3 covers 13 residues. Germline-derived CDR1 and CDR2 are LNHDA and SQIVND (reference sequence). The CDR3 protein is CASRTGLSQPQHF. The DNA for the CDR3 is TGTGCCAGTAGGACAGGGCTAAGTCAGCCCCAGCATTTT.

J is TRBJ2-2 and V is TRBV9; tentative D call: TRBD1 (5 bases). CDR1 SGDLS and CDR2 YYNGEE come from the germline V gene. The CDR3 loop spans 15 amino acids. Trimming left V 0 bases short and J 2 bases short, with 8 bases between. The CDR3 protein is CASSVAQGNTGELFF. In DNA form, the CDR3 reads TGTGCCAGCAGCGTAGCCCAGGGCAACACCGGGGAGCTGTTTTTT.

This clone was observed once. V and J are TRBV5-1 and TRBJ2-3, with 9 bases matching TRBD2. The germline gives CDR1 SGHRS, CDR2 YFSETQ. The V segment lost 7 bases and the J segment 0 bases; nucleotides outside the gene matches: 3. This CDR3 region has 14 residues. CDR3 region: CASGTSGSTDTQYF. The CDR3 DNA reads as TGCGCCAGCGGTACTAGCGGGAGCACAGATACGCAGTATTTT.

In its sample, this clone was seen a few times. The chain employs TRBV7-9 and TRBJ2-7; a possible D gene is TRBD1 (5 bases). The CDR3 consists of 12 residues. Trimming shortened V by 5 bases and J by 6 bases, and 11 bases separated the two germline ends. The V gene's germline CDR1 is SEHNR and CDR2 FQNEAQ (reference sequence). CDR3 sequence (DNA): TGTGCCAGCAGCCCAGGAAGGGGCGAGCAGTACTTC. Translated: CASSPGRGEQYF.

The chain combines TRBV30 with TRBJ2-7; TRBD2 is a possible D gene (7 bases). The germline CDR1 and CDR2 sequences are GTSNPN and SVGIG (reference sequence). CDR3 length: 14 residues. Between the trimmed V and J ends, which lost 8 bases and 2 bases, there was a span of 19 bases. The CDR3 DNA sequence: TGTGCCGGAAGGGAACGGGGGGCCCCCTACGAGCAGTACTTC. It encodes CAGRERGAPYEQYF.

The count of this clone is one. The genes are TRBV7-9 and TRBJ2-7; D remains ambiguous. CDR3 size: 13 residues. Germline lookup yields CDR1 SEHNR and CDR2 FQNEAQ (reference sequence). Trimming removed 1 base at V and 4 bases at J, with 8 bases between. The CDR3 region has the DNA TGTGCCAGCAGCTTAGAACGGCTATACGAGCAGTACTTC. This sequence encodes CASSLERLYEQYF.

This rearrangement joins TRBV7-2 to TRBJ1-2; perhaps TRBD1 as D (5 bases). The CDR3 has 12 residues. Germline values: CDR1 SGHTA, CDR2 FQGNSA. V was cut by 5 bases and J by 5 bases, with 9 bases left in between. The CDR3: CASSDSGYGYTF. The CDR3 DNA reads TGTGCCAGCAGCGATTCAGGGTATGGCTACACCTTC. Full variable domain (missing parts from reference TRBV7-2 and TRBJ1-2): GAGVSQSPSNKVTEKGKDVELRCDPISGHTALYWYRQSLGQGLEFLIYFQGNSAPDKSGLPSDRFSAERTGGSVSTLTIQRTQQEDSAVYLCASSDSGYGYTFGSGTRLTVV.

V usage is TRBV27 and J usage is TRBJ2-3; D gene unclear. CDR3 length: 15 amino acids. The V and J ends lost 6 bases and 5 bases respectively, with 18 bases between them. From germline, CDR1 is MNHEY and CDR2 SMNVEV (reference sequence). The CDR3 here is CASSSPANQLDTQYF. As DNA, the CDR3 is TGTGCCAGCAGCTCCCCGGCGAACCAACTAGATACGCAGTATTTT.

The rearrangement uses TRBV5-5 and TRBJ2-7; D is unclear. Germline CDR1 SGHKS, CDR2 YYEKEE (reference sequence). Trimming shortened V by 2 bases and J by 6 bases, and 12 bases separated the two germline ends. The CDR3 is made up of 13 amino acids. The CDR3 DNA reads TGTGCCAGCAGCTTTAACACAGCAGGCGAGCAGTACTTC. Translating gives CASSFNTAGEQYF.

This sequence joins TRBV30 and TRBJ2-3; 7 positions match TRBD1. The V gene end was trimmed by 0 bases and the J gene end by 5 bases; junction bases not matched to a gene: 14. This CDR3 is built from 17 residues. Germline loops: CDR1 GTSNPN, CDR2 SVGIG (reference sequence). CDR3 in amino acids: CAWSVQLIGGAGDTQYF. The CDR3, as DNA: TGTGCCTGGAGTGTACAGCTAATAGGGGGCGCAGGAGATACGCAGTATTTT.

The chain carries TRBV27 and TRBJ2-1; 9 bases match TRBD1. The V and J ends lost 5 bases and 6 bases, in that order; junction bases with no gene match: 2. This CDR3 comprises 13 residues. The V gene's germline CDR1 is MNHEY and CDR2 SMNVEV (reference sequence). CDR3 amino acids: CASSPGQGNEQFF. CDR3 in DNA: TGTGCCAGCAGTCCGGGACAGGGCAATGAGCAGTTCTTC.

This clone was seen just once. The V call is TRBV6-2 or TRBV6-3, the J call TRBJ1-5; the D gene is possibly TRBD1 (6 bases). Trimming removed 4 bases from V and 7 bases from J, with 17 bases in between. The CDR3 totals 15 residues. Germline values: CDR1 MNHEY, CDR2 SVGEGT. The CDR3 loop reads CASSSAFAGAQPQHF. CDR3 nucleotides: TGTGCCAGCAGTTCCGCCTTTGCAGGGGCCCAGCCCCAGCATTTT.

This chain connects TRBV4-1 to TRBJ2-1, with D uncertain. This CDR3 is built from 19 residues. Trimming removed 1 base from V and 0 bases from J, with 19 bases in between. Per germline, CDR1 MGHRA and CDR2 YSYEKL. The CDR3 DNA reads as TGCGCCAGCAGCCAAGTCTGGCTTCGGGCCGCGAGCTCCTACAATGAGCAGTTCTTC. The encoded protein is CASSQVWLRAASSYNEQFF.

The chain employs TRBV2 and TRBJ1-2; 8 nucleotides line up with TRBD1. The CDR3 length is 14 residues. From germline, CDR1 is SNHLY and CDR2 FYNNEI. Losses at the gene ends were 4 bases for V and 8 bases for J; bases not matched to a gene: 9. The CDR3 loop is CASSAAGQAGGYTF. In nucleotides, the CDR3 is TGTGCCAGCAGTGCGGCGGGACAGGCGGGGGGCTACACCTTC. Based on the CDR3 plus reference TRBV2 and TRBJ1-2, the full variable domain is EPEVTQTPSHQVTQMGQEVILRCVPISNHLYFYWYRQILGQKVEFLVSFYNNEISEKSEIFDDQFSVERPDGSNFTLKIRSTKLEDSAMYFCASSAAGQAGGYTFGSGTRLTVV.

The CDR3 nucleotides read TGTGCCAGCAGAGCCGACAGGTGGGACTCCTCTGGAAACACCATATATTTT. This sequence encodes CASRADRWDSSGNTIYF. The genes are TRBV7-6 and TRBJ1-3, with D maybe TRBD1 (6 bases). The CDR3 contains 17 residues. Germline V gene sequence: CDR1 SGHVS, CDR2 FNYEAQ. The V and J ends lost 6 bases and 0 bases respectively, with 18 bases between them.

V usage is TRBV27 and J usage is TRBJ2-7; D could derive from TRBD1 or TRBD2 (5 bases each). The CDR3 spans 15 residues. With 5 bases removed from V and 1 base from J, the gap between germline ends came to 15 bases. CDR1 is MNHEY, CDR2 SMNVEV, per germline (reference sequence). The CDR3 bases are TGTGCCAGCAGTGGAGGCGACAGTAAATCCTACGAGCAGTACTTC. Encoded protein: CASSGGDSKSYEQYF.

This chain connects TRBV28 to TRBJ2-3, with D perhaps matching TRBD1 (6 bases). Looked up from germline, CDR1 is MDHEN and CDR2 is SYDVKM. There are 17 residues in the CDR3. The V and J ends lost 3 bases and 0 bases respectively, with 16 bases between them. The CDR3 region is CASSFIGQFYSTDTQYF. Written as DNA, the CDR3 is TGTGCCAGCAGTTTCATTGGACAGTTTTATAGCACAGATACGCAGTATTTT.

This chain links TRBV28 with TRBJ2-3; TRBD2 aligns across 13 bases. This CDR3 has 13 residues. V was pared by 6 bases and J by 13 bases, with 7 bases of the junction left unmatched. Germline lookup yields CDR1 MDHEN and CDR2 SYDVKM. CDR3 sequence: CASRGTSGTVKYF. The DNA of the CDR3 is TGTGCCAGCAGGGGGACTAGCGGGACGGTTAAGTATTTT.

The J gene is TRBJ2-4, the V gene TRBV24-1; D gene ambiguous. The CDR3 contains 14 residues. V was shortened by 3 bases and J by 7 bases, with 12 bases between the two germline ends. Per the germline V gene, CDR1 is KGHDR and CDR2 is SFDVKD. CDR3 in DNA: TGTGCCACCAGTGATACTTCGGTCGGGAACATTCAGTACTTC. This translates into CATSDTSVGNIQYF.

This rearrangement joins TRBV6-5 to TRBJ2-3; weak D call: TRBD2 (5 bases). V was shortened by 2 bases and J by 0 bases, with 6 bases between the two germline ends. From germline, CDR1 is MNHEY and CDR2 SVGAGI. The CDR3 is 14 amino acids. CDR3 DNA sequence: TGTGCCAGCAGTTACGGAGGTAGCACAGATACGCAGTATTTT. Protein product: CASSYGGSTDTQYF.

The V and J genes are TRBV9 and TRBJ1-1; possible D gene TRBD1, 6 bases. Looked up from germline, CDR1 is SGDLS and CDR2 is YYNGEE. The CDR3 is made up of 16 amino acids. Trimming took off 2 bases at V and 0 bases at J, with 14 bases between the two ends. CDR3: CASSVGQSGMNTEAFF. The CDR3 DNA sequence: TGTGCCAGCAGCGTTGGACAGTCGGGGATGAACACTGAAGCTTTCTTT.

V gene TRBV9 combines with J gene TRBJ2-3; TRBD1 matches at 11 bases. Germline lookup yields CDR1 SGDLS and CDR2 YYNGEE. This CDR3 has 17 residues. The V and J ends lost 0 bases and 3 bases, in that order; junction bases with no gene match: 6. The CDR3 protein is CASSVARGTGGTDTQYF. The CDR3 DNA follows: TGTGCCAGCAGCGTAGCTAGGGGGACAGGGGGAACAGATACGCAGTATTTT.

The CDR3 DNA reads as TGTGCCAGTATGGCCGGGAACACTGAAGCTTTCTTT. This translates into CASMAGNTEAFF. The chain combines TRBV19 with TRBJ1-1; D unclear. V dropped 7 bases and J dropped 1 base, with 7 bases sitting between them. CDR1 LNHDA and CDR2 SQIVND come from the germline V gene (reference sequence). The CDR3 covers 12 residues.

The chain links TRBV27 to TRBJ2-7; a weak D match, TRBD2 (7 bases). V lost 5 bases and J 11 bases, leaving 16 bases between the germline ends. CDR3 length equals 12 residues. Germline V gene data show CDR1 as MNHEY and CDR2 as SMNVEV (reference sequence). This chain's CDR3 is CASSPPGGRKYF. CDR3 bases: TGTGCCAGCAGTCCCCCCGGGGGGCGAAAGTACTTC.

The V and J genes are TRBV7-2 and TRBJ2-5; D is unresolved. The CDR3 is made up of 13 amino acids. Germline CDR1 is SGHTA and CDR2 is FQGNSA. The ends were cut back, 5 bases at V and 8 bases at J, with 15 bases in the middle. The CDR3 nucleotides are TGTGCCAGCAGCCCAACCCCCACTTTAACCCAGTACTTC. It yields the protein CASSPTPTLTQYF.

CDR3 sequence: CASSKGGGSYEQYF. CDR3 DNA sequence: TGTGCCAGCAGCAAAGGGGGGGGCTCCTACGAGCAGTACTTC. The chain uses TRBV2 and TRBJ2-7; D might be TRBD2 (7 bases). With 6 bases removed from V and 0 bases from J, the gap between germline ends came to 12 bases. Germline assignment: CDR1 SNHLY and CDR2 FYNNEI. This CDR3 has 14 residues. The variable domain in full, completed from reference TRBV2 and TRBJ2-7, reads EPEVTQTPSHQVTQMGQEVILRCVPISNHLYFYWYRQILGQKVEFLVSFYNNEISEKSEIFDDQFSVERPDGSNFTLKIRSTKLEDSAMYFCASSKGGGSYEQYFGPGTRLTVT.

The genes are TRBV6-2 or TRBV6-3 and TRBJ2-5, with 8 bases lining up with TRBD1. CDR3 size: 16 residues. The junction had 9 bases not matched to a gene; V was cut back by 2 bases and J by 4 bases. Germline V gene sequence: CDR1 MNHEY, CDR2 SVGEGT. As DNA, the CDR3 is TGTGCCAGCAGTTACGTGCAGGGGGCCGTGCGAGAGACCCAGTACTTC. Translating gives CASSYVQGAVRETQYF.

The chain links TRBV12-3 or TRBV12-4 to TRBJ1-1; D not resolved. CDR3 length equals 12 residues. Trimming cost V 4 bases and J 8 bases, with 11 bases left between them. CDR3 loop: CASSSGWAEAFF. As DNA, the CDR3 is TGTGCCAGCAGTTCGGGGTGGGCAGAAGCTTTCTTT.

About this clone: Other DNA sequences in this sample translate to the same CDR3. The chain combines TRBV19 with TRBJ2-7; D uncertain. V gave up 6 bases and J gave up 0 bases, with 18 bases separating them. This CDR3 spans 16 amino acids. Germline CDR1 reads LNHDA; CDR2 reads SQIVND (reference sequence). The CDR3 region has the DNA TGTGCCAGTAGCCCTGACCGTCCAACAAGCTCCTACGAGCAGTACTTC. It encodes CASSPDRPTSSYEQYF.